This T cell receptor beta chain emerged from a study of blood T cell repertoires in COVID-19. For the study at large: Samples taken during acute and convalescent COVID-19 were collected in the United States, Italy and Spain. PBMCs, B-cell-depleted T cells, or T cells provided the cDNA or gDNA that made up the material.

Patients from Seattle were sampled longitudinally, starting during active infection. Original data processing: For nucleated cells, counts were estimated from reference gene primer amplification. Generated by immunoSEQ multiplex PCR, the TCRdb table keeps only in-frame clones and is missing some. V and J calls and clone size come straight from that table; D and trimming were deduced from the DNA. The sample includes around 300,000 clones, just over 90% seen only once; the top ten take about 2.2%. V lost 4 bases, J lost 6 bases, and 7 bases stayed unmatched. CDR1 and CDR2 from the germline V gene are SGHRS and YFSETQ. This CDR3 comprises 15 residues.

The receptor's source is a woman in her twenties or thirties with COVID-19, enrolled during active disease. The rearrangement uses TRBV5-1 and TRBJ2-1, with 10 positions matching TRBD1. Sequences were obtained from peripheral blood. CDR3 nucleotide sequence: TGCGCCAGCAGCCCAGGGACAGGGGAAGCCAATGAGCAGTTCTTC. Protein sequence: CASSPGTGEANEQFF.